Presented here are 8 T cell receptor beta chains from one specimen sequenced in a study of blood T cell repertoires in COVID-19. Generated by immunoSEQ multiplex PCR, the TCRdb table keeps only in-frame clones and is missing some. The sample lists 200,000 to 300,000 clones, under 90% seen once, with 1.5% to 2% in the top ten. The specimen sequenced was PBMCs or T cells enriched from blood (not recorded which). Receptors originate from a man between 40 and 49 years old who had recovered from COVID-19.

The V call is TRBV7-9, the J call TRBJ2-7, with D tentatively TRBD2 (5 bases). CDR1 and CDR2 from the germline V gene are SEHNR and FQNEAQ (reference sequence). The CDR3 length is 19 residues. V lost 1 base and J lost 4, with 26 bases in between. The CDR3 bases are TGTGCCAGCAGCTTAGGTGTCCCCTTACTCGGGAATTCAGAGTACGAGCAGTACTTC. Its translation: CASSLGVPLLGNSEYEQYF.

This clone has only a few counts. The rearrangement links TRBV19 to TRBJ1-1, with a tentative D call TRBD1 (5 bases). The germline V gene has CDR1 LNHDA and CDR2 SQIVND (reference sequence). This CDR3 is built from 15 residues. V lost 6 bases and J lost 6, with 20 bases in between. DNA of the CDR3: TGTGCCAGTAGCCCGGGCCGCCGGGGGAGTGCTGAAGCTTTCTTT. Encoded protein: CASSPGRRGSAEAFF. Together with reference TRBV19 and TRBJ1-1, the CDR3 gives the full variable domain: DGGITQSPKYLFRKEGQNVTLSCEQNLNHDAMYWYRQDPGQGLRLIYYSQIVNDFQKGDIAEGYSVSREKKESFPLTVTSAQKNPTAFYLCASSPGRRGSAEAFFGQGTRLTVV.

The V and J genes are TRBV9 and TRBJ1-3; perhaps TRBD1 as D (5 bases). Trimming removed 4 bases at V and 2 bases at J, with 19 bases between. The CDR3 loop spans 17 amino acids. The germline V gene encodes CDR1 SGDLS and CDR2 YYNGEE. In DNA, the CDR3 is TGTGCCAGCAGCCCACAAATAGGACCGGGGGCTGGAAACACCATATATTTT. Its protein product is CASSPQIGPGAGNTIYF. Full variable domain (outside the CDR3, taken from reference TRBV9 and TRBJ1-3): DSGVTQTPKHLITATGQRVTLRCSPRSGDLSVYWYQQSLDQGLQFLIQYYNGEERAKGNILERFSAQQFPDLHSELNLSSLELGDSALYFCASSPQIGPGAGNTIYFGEGSWLTVV.

The chain has TRBV7-3 and TRBJ1-6, with TRBD1 as a possible D gene (6 bases). This CDR3 region has 13 residues. V lost 2 bases and J lost 10, with 9 bases in between. Germline V gene data show CDR1 as SGHTA and CDR2 as FQGTGA. CDR3 coding DNA: TGTGCCAGCAGCTTAGGACAGCAGTCACCCCTCCACTTT. It yields the protein CASSLGQQSPLHF.

V gene TRBV7-9 combines with J gene TRBJ1-5, with TRBD1 matching 7 bases. Losses at the gene ends were 4 bases for V and 5 bases for J; bases not matched to a gene: 2. In germline, CDR1 is SEHNR, CDR2 FQNEAQ (reference sequence). The CDR3 extends over 13 amino acids. The CDR3 protein is CASSSQGDQPQHF. The CDR3 bases are TGTGCCAGCAGCTCCCAGGGGGATCAGCCCCAGCATTTT.

The chain has TRBV12-3 or TRBV12-4 and TRBJ1-2; D might be TRBD1 (6 bases). The CDR3 spans 13 residues. Trimming removed 4 bases at V and 7 bases at J, with 13 bases between. CDR3 in DNA: TGTGCCAGCAGTTACAGGGTCCTGAGTGGCTACACCTTC. Its translation: CASSYRVLSGYTF.

V is TRBV9 and J is TRBJ2-2, with TRBD1 matching over 8 bases. CDR1 and CDR2 from the germline V gene are SGDLS and YYNGEE. After removal of 4 bases from V and 7 bases from J, the junction contained 12 bases not matched to a gene. CDR3 length equals 16 residues. In DNA form, the CDR3 reads TGTGCCAGCAGCCTTCCAGGGGGCGCGGATCGCGGGGAGCTGTTTTTT. Translated: CASSLPGGADRGELFF.

The CDR3 is CASSTLGLAGVSGQFF. The CDR3 nucleotides are TGTGCCAGCAGCACCCTGGGACTAGCGGGAGTTTCGGGGCAGTTCTTC. The rearrangement joins TRBV11-3 to TRBJ2-1, with TRBD2 matching over 14 bases. The V gene's germline CDR1 is SGHNT and CDR2 YENEEA. The CDR3 sequence is 16 residues long. V was clipped by 5 bases and J by 12 bases; unmatched bases: 12.